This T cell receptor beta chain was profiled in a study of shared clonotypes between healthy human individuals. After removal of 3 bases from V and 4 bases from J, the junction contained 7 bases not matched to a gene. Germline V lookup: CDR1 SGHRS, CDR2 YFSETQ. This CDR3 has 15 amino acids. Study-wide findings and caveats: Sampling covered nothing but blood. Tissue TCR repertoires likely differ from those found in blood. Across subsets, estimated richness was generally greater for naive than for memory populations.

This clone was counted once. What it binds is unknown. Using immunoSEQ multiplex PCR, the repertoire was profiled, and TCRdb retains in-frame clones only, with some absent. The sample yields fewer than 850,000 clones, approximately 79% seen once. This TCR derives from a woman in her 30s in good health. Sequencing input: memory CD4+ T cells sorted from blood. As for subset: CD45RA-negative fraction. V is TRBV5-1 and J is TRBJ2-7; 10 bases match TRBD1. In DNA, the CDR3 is TGCGCCAGCAGCTGGACCGGGACAGGGGTGTACGAGCAGTACTTC. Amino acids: CASSWTGTGVYEQYF.